A selection of T cell receptor beta chains follows, all from one sample in a study of OX40 agonist ivuxolimab in advanced cancers. The method was immunoSEQ multiplex PCR; TCRdb's version includes in-frame clones alone and lacks a portion of them. Counted here are about 64,000 clones, around 85% occurring once; the ten biggest clones make up over 0.6%. Sequencing was performed on CD4+ or CD8+ T cells sorted from blood, taken in a trial of the OX40 agonist ivuxolimab. These receptors all stem from an adult with an advanced solid tumor such as melanoma, head and neck, liver or kidney cancer. Both conserved end residues are part of each CDR3. Not all rows give a size; the values are once, few, many and, for expanded clones, a class.

clone_size,v_call,cdr3_aa
.,TRBV20-1,CSARRADTQYF
.,TRBV19,CASTGGGYNEQFF
.,TRBV30,CAWSVQRWNTEAFF
.,TRBV5-1,CASSLGQGREKLFF
.,TRBV5-1,CASNLGTGRSYEQYF
few,TRBV19,CASSSNRGSYNEQFF
.,TRBV7-9,CASSLSGQGDEQYF
.,TRBV30,CAWSVRVPNSPLHF
.,TRBV9,CASSNGDTQYF
.,TRBV21-1,CASSKTLFSSGNTIYF
.,TRBV7-6,CASRSGSNNEKLFF
.,TRBV28,CASSLFGGANTGELFF
few,TRBV23-1,CASSLIRAEAFF
.,TRBV19,CASSTSGTTDTQYF
.,TRBV18,CASSRLAGTPYEQYF
.,TRBV6-5,CASRRDSNYGYTF
.,TRBV5-6,CASSSSGDRYTQYF
few,TRBV6-6,CASSYSNGQAKQYF
once,TRBV19,CATLSQGASNEQFF
once,TRBV9,CASSGSGDPYEQYF
.,TRBV5-4,CASSWQVSGTDTQYF
.,TRBV18,CASSSLDRGRRETQYF
.,TRBV6-5,CASSYGDIRSGNTIYF
.,TRBV6-6,CASSYGGSSGNTIYF
.,TRBV6-5,CASSYLYGYTF
.,TRBV27,CASAVRPRGDRADTQYF
.,TRBV27,CASTRQGPNTGELFF
.,TRBV7-8,CASSLVASGRGNTIYF
once,TRBV14,CASSPSGLRTTNEKLFF
.,TRBV6-1,CASSVGITDTQYF
.,TRBV30,CAWSGDRGEQYF
.,TRBV11-2,CASSSGSQAIQYF
few,TRBV7-9,CASSPPAVVGGYTF
.,TRBV4-1,CASSQEGGNSYNEQFF
.,TRBV11-1,CASSPSTGANVLTF
few,TRBV2,CASRRTGNNYGYTF
once,TRBV2,CASSLGQRHNEQFF
few,TRBV5-1,CASSLPRPSEQYF
.,TRBV6-5,CASRTGTYEQYF
.,TRBV19,CASSITGTAHEQYF
.,TRBV5-1,CASSSGRTYNHGYTF